This TCR beta chain was recorded in a study of blood T cell repertoires in COVID-19 (dated by TCRdb to the early 2020s). Context from the whole study: Samples covering the acute and convalescent phases of COVID-19 were provided by collaborators in the United States, Italy and Spain. The prospective study material was composed of cDNA or gDNA derived from T cells, B-cell-depleted T cells, or PBMCs. Where available, HLA class I and class II types were obtained from metadata supplied by the sample provider rather than from assay-based typing. The samples were drawn from the first 160 participants of the ongoing ImmuneRACE study and from some 1,300 subjects provided by 6 global collaborators. Deeply sampled blood TCRbeta repertoires from subjects exposed to, actively infected with, or recovered from COVID-19 were included in the dataset. A freely available public database, intended as a resource for researchers studying the immune response to SARS-CoV-2, is where the repertoires were released. The sample metadata nearly always contained a de-identified subject ID, COVID-19 status, age in years and sex. General study outcomes and caveats: Clinical and demographic metadata were provided uncurated, with the amount varying by source and participant.

TCRbeta CDR3 regions were amplified from genomic DNA using the immunoSEQ Assay, a bias-controlled multiplex PCR. The original methods were these. Nucleated cell counts per sample were estimated from amplification of reference gene primers within the assay. Sequence reads were collapsed and filtered to measure the absolute abundance of every unique TCRbeta CDR3 rearrangement. Productive Simpson clonality was computed per sample as the square root of Simpson's diversity index over productive rearrangements. TCRdb holds this immuneACCESS table with in-frame rearrangements only. Some clones are missing; in checked studies, unresolved V genes explain under half, and the rest has no known cause. The V and J calls and clone size were taken over from that table, and D and trimming were inferred from the DNA. For this sample there are fewer than 200,000 clones; 65% to 85% appear just once. The ten largest account for about 3.5% of the sample.

Participants in the prospective study were aged about 18 to 95 years, lived in under 30 United States geographic areas, and enrolled through a virtual design. Cohort assignment in the prospective study relied on participant-reported clinical history from a screening survey and a study questionnaire. Each participant in the prospective study had whole blood, serum and a nasopharyngeal or oropharyngeal swab collected by mobile phlebotomists. Additional blood draws and questionnaires over a 2-month period could optionally be provided by prospective study participants. Blood samples from the prospective study were shipped frozen or at room temperature prior to DNA extraction. On this clone: It lacks a known antigen. Per-nucleotide qualities are absent, and no much larger clonotype sits a single base away.

From the germline V gene, CDR1 is WSHSY and CDR2 is SAAADI. V has 1 base trimmed and J has 7 bases trimmed; junction bases matching no gene number 2. The CDR3 spans 15 residues, from the cysteine through the phenylalanine. Of all the DNA, just the CDR3 is kept, 45 bases in frame from base 1. Material: PBMCs or T cells enriched from blood (not recorded which). The clonotype was recovered from a woman aged 45-65 years in a cohort exposed to, infected with or recovered from COVID-19 (not recorded which). The rearrangement joined TRBV10-2 to TRBJ2-1; TRBD2 aligns with 12 central bases. For the CDR3, the sequence is CASSEWTSGKNEQFF. Here is the DNA: TGCGCCAGCAGTGAGTGGACTAGCGGGAAGAATGAGCAGTTCTTC.